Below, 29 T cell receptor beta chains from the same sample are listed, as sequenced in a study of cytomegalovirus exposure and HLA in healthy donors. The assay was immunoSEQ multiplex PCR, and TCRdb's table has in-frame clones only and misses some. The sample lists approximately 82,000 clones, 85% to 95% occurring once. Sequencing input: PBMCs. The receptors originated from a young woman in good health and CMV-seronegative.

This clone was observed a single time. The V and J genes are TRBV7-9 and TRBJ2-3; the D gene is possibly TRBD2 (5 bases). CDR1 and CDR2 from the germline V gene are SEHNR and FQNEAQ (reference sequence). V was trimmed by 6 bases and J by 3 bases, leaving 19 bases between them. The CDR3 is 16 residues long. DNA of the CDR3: TGTGCCAGCAGTGGGAGAGGTCCGACGGCGACAGATACGCAGTATTTT. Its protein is CASSGRGPTATDTQYF. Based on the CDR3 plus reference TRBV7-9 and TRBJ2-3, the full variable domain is DTGVSQNPRHKITKRGQNVTFRCDPISEHNRLYWYRQTLGQGPEFLTYFQNEAQLEKSRLLSDRFSAERPKGSFSTLEIQRTEQGDSAMYLCASSGRGPTATDTQYFGPGTRLTVL.

The CDR3 DNA follows: TGTGCCTGGAGTGTTACTCCTCCTAGCGGACTCACAGATACGCAGTATTTT. Its protein product is CAWSVTPPSGLTDTQYF. The J gene is TRBJ2-3, the V gene TRBV30, with 7 bases matching TRBD2. This CDR3 has 17 residues. The germline V gene encodes CDR1 GTSNPN and CDR2 SVGIG (reference sequence). V gave up 0 bases and J gave up 2 bases; unmatched junction bases: 11.

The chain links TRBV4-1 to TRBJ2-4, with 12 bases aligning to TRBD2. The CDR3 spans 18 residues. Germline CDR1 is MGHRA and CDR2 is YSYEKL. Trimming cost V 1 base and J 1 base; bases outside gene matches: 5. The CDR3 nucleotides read TGCGCCAGCAGCCAAGGGCTAGCGGGGGGGAGGGCCAAAAACATTCAGTACTTC. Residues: CASSQGLAGGRAKNIQYF.

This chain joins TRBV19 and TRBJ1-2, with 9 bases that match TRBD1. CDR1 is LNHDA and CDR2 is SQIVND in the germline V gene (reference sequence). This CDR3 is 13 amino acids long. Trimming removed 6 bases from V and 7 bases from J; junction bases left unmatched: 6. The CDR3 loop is CASRPTGGGGYTF. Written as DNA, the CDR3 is TGTGCCAGTAGGCCGACAGGGGGAGGTGGCTACACCTTC.

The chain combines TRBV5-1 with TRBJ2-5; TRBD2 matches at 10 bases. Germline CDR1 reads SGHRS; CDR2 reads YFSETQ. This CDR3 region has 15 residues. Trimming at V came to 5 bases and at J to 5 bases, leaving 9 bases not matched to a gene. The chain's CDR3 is CASRFGHSGRETQYF. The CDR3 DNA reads TGCGCCAGCAGATTCGGCCATAGCGGGAGGGAGACCCAGTACTTC.

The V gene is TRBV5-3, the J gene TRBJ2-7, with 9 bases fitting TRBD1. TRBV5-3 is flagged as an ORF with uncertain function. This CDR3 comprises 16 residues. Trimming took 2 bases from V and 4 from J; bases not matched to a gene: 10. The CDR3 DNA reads TGTGCCAGAAGCTTCAATCCGGGACAGGGATGGTACGAGCAGTACTTC. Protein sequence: CARSFNPGQGWYEQYF.

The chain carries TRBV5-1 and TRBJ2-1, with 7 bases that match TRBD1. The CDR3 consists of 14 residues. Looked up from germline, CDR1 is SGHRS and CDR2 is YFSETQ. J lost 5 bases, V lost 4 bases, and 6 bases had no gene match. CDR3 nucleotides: TGCGCCAGCAGCCCTGACAGGGTCCACAATGAGCAGTTCTTC. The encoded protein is CASSPDRVHNEQFF.

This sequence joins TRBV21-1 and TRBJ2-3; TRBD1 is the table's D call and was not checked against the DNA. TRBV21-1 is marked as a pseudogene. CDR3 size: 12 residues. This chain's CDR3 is CASSKAGLTQYF. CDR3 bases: TGTGCCAGCAGCAAAGCGGGCCTTACGCAGTATTTT.

The CDR3 sequence is CASIPAFGRDSYEQYF. Written as DNA, the CDR3 is TGTGCCAGCATCCCTGCGTTTGGGCGGGACTCCTACGAGCAGTACTTC. The chain combines TRBV2 with TRBJ2-7; TRBD2 is a possible D gene (6 bases). The CDR3 length is 16 residues. CDR1 and CDR2 (germline): SNHLY, FYNNEI. Trimming cost V 7 bases and J 0 bases, with 19 bases left between them.

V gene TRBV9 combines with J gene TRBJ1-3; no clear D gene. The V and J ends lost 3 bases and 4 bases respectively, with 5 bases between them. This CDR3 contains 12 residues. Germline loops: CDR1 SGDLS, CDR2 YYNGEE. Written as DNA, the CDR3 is TGTGCCAGCAGCGGGGCAGGAAACACCATATATTTT. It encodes CASSGAGNTIYF. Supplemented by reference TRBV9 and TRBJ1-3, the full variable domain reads DSGVTQTPKHLITATGQRVTLRCSPRSGDLSVYWYQQSLDQGLQFLIQYYNGEERAKGNILERFSAQQFPDLHSELNLSSLELGDSALYFCASSGAGNTIYFGEGSWLTVV.

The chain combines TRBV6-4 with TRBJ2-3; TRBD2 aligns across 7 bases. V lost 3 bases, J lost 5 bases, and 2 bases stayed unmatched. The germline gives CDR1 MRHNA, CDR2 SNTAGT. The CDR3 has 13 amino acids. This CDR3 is CASSERELDTQYF. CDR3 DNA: TGTGCCAGCAGTGAGCGGGAGCTAGATACGCAGTATTTT.

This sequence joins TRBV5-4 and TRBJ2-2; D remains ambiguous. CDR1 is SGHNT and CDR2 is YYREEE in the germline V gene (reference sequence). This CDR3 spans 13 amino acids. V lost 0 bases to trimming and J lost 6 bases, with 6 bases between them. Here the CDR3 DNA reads TGTGCCAGCAGCTTGGAAACAGCCGGGGAGCTGTTTTTT. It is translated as CASSLETAGELFF.

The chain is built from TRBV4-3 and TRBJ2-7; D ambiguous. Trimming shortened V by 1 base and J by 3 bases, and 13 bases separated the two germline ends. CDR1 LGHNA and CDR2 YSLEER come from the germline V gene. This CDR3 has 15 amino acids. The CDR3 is CASSQGIQEGYEQYF. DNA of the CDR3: TGCGCCAGCAGCCAAGGAATCCAGGAAGGCTACGAGCAGTACTTC.

The CDR3 DNA follows: TGCGCCAGCAGCTCGACATTTTCCCACGAAAAACTGTTTTTT. It translates to CASSSTFSHEKLFF. V gene TRBV4-3 combines with J gene TRBJ1-4; D is unresolved. Trimming took off 5 bases at V and 8 bases at J, with 15 bases between the two ends. The CDR3 consists of 14 residues. CDR1 is LGHNA and CDR2 is YSLEER in the germline V gene.

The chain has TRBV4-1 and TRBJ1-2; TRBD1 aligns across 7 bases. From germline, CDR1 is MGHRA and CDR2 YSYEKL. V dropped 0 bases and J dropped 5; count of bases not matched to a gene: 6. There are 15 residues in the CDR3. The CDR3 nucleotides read TGCGCCAGCAGCCAAGAACCGGCAGGGGGGTATGGCTACACCTTC. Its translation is CASSQEPAGGYGYTF.

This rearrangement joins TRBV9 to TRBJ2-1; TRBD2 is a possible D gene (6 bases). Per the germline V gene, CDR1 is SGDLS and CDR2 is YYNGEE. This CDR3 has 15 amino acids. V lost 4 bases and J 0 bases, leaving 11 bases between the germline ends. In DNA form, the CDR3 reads TGTGCCAGCAGCCCTGGGACTGGCTCCTACAATGAGCAGTTCTTC. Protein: CASSPGTGSYNEQFF.

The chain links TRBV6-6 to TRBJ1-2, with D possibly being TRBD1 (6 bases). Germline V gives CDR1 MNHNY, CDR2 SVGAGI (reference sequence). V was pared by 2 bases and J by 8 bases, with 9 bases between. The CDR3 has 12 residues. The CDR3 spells CASSYEGVGYTF. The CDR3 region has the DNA TGTGCCAGCAGTTACGAGGGGGTCGGCTACACCTTC.

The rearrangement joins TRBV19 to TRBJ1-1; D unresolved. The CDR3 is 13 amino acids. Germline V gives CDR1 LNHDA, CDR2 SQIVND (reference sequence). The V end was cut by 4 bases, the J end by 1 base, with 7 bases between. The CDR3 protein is CASSSVANTEAFF. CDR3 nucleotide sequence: TGTGCCAGTAGTAGTGTGGCGAACACTGAAGCTTTCTTT. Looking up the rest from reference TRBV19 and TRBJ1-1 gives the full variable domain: DGGITQSPKYLFRKEGQNVTLSCEQNLNHDAMYWYRQDPGQGLRLIYYSQIVNDFQKGDIAEGYSVSREKKESFPLTVTSAQKNPTAFYLCASSSVANTEAFFGQGTRLTVV.

CDR3 nucleotides: TGTGCCAGCAGCCGTACTAGCGGAGTCCTCTACGAGCAGTACTTC. Protein sequence: CASSRTSGVLYEQYF. J is TRBJ2-7 and V is TRBV14; 8 nucleotides match TRBD2. This CDR3 contains 15 residues. The germline V gene has CDR1 SGHDN and CDR2 FVKESK. Trimming at V came to 4 bases and at J to 3 bases, leaving 8 bases not matched to a gene.

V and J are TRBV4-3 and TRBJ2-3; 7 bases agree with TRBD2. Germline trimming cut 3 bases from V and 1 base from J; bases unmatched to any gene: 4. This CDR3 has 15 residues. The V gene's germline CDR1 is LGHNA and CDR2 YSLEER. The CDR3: CASSHGGFRTDTQYF. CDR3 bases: TGCGCCAGCAGCCACGGGGGGTTCCGCACAGATACGCAGTATTTT.

The CDR3 sequence: CASRPGTGDTGELFF. In nucleotides, the CDR3 is TGTGCCAGCAGACCCGGGACAGGGGACACCGGGGAGCTGTTTTTT. The V gene is TRBV2, the J gene TRBJ2-2, with TRBD1 matching 10 bases. CDR1 SNHLY and CDR2 FYNNEI come from the germline V gene. The J segment lost 3 bases and the V segment lost 6 bases, leaving 4 bases of the junction unmatched. The CDR3 sequence is 15 residues long.

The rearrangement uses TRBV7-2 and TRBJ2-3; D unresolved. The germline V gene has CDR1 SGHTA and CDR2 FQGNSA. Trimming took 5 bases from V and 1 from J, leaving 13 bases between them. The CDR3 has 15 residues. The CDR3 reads CASSPFGAGTDTQYF. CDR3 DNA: TGTGCCAGCAGCCCGTTCGGAGCAGGCACAGATACGCAGTATTTT.

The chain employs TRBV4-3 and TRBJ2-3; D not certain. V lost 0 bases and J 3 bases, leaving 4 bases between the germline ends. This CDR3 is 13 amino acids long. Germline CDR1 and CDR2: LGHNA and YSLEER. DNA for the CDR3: TGCGCCAGCAGCCAAGATTCGACAGATACGCAGTATTTT. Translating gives CASSQDSTDTQYF.

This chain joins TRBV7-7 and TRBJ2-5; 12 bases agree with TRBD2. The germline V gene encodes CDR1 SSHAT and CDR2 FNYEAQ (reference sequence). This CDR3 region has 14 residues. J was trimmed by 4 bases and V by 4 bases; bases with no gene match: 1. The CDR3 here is CASSSTSGGETQYF. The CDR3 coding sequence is TGTGCCAGCAGCTCGACTAGCGGGGGAGAGACCCAGTACTTC.

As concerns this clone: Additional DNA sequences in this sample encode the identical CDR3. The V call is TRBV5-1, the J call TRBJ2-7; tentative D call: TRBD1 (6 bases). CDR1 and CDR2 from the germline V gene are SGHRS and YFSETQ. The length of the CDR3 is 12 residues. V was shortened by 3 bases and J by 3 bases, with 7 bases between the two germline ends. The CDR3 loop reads CASSSQGYEQYF. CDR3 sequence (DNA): TGCGCCAGCAGCTCACAGGGCTACGAGCAGTACTTC.

CDR3 sequence (DNA): TGTGCCATCAGTGACCCGGGACAATCGAACACTGAAGCTTTCTTT. Protein product: CAISDPGQSNTEAFF. The V and J genes are TRBV10-3 and TRBJ1-1, with a weak D call TRBD1 (6 bases). V was cut by 3 bases and J by 1 base, with 12 bases left in between. This CDR3 has 15 residues. The germline gives CDR1 ENHRY, CDR2 SYGVKD.

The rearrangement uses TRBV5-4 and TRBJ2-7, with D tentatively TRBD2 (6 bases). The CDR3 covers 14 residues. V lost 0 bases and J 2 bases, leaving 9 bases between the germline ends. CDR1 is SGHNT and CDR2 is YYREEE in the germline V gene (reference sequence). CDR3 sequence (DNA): TGTGCCAGCAGCTTGGATCCGGGGGCCTACGAGCAGTACTTC. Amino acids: CASSLDPGAYEQYF.

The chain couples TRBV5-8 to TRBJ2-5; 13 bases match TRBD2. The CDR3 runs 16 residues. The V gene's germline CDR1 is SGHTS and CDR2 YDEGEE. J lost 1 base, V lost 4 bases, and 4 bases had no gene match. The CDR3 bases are TGTGCCAGCAGCCGAACTAGCGGGAGGGCCCAAGAGACCCAGTACTTC. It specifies CASSRTSGRAQETQYF.

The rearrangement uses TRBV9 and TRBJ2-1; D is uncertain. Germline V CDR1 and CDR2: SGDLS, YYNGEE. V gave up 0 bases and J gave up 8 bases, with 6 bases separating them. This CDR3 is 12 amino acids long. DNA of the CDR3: TGTGCCAGCAGCGTAGGCCCGGATGAGCAGTTCTTC. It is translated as CASSVGPDEQFF.